The 16 T cell receptor beta chains presented below share a single source sample, sequenced in a study of cytomegalovirus exposure and HLA in healthy donors. PCR primers comprised 60 Vbeta and 13 Jbeta primers. Generated by immunoSEQ multiplex PCR, the TCRdb table keeps only in-frame clones and is missing some. The sample holds roughly 110,000 clones, about four fifths seen once. Material: PBMCs. The receptors were sampled from a man aged 25 to 45 in good health and CMV-seropositive.

The sample holds one count of this clone. The V gene is TRBV19, the J gene TRBJ1-2, with a tentative D call TRBD1 (5 bases). The CDR3 spans 13 residues. V was pared by 4 bases and J by 4 bases, with 10 bases between. CDR1 LNHDA and CDR2 SQIVND come from the germline V gene (reference sequence). CDR3 nucleotide sequence: TGTGCCAGTAGTACAAGGACACTCTATGGCTACACCTTC. This encodes CASSTRTLYGYTF.

This clone was counted only a few times. The CDR3 reads CASSLNRGWSPLHF. CDR3 DNA sequence: TGTGCCAGCAGCTTAAACCGGGGTTGGTCACCCCTCCACTTT. This chain connects TRBV5-6 to TRBJ1-6; D is unresolved. CDR3 length equals 14 residues. In germline, CDR1 is SGHDT, CDR2 YYEEEE. Trimming cost V 2 bases and J 10 bases, with 13 bases left between them. Using reference TRBV5-6 and TRBJ1-6 for the parts outside the CDR3, the full variable domain is DAGVTQSPTHLIKTRGQQVTLRCSPKSGHDTVSWYQQALGQGPQFIFQYYEEEERQRGNFPDRFSGHQFPNYSSELNVNALLLGDSALYLCASSLNRGWSPLHFGNGTRLTVT.

This clone is a singleton in its sample. V is TRBV19 and J is TRBJ1-4; no clear D gene. V lost 4 bases to trimming and J lost 4 bases, with 10 bases between them. This CDR3 contains 14 residues. Germline V lookup: CDR1 LNHDA, CDR2 SQIVND (reference sequence). In nucleotides, the CDR3 is TGTGCCAGTAGTAGAAGGAGTGTTAATGAAAAACTGTTTTTT. This gives the protein CASSRRSVNEKLFF.

This clone was detected a few times. This chain connects TRBV30 to TRBJ1-6, with a possible D match to TRBD1 (5 bases). V lost 4 bases and J lost 9, with 19 bases in between. This CDR3 has 15 amino acids. Germline CDR1 reads GTSNPN; CDR2 reads SVGIG (reference sequence). In DNA form, the CDR3 reads TGTGCCTGGAACCCCCGGGGGGGAGCCACTTCACCCCTCCACTTT. Encoded protein: CAWNPRGGATSPLHF.

Remarks on this clone: A read error may produce the germline difference seen at one junction end. The chain couples TRBV7-9 to TRBJ2-5; 8 nucleotides agree with TRBD1. CDR1 is SEHNR, CDR2 FQNEAQ, per germline (reference sequence). The CDR3 spans 15 residues. The CDR3 loop reads CSSSLAQGAMETQYF. CDR3 DNA sequence: TGTTCCAGCAGCTTAGCCCAGGGGGCGATGGAGACCCAGTACTTC.

CDR3 protein: CASSPETGGSYEQYF. In nucleotides, the CDR3 is TGTGCCAGCTCACCAGAGACAGGAGGCTCCTACGAGCAGTACTTC. The gene calls are TRBV18 and TRBJ2-7; perhaps TRBD1 as D (6 bases). CDR1 is KGHSH, CDR2 LQKENI, per germline. Deletions cut 2 bases from V and 0 bases from J, with 11 bases between. This CDR3 comprises 15 residues.

This rearrangement joins TRBV30 to TRBJ2-2, with 8 bases fitting TRBD1. This CDR3 is 15 amino acids long. V shed 1 base and J 5 bases; nucleotides not matched to a gene: 6. From germline, CDR1 is GTSNPN and CDR2 SVGIG (reference sequence). In DNA, the CDR3 is TGTGCCTGGAGTGGGGGACAGGTGATTACCGGGGAGCTGTTTTTT. This translates into CAWSGGQVITGELFF.

CDR3 region: CASSDNPTALNTEAFF. DNA of the CDR3: TGTGCCAGCAGCGATAACCCGACAGCCCTGAACACTGAAGCTTTCTTT. V gene TRBV9 combines with J gene TRBJ1-1, with TRBD1 as a possible D gene (5 bases). The V end was cut by 3 bases, the J end by 0 bases, with 15 bases between. This CDR3 is built from 16 residues. Germline V gene sequence: CDR1 SGDLS, CDR2 YYNGEE.

As concerns this clone: At one end, the junction sequence differs from germline, possibly due to a read error. The rearrangement uses TRBV28 and TRBJ1-5; TRBD1 matches 7 bases. Germline lookup yields CDR1 MDHEN and CDR2 SYDVKM. The CDR3 has 14 amino acids. CDR3 amino acids: CGAGGPTSNQPQHF. For the CDR3, the DNA is TGCGGGGCAGGGGGGCCCACCAGCAATCAGCCCCAGCATTTT.

This sequence joins TRBV9 and TRBJ1-1; D is possibly TRBD1 (6 bases). Germline CDR1 SGDLS, CDR2 YYNGEE. This CDR3 contains 13 residues. Trimming stripped 6 bases from V and 7 bases from J, with 16 bases between. The CDR3 protein is CASTSKDSLEAFF. The DNA of the CDR3 is TGTGCCAGCACGTCTAAGGACAGCCTTGAAGCTTTCTTT.

The J gene is TRBJ2-1, the V gene TRBV7-3; no clear D. The CDR3 totals 12 residues. Per germline, CDR1 SGHTA and CDR2 FQGTGA. The ends were cut back, 5 bases at V and 13 bases at J, with 15 bases in the middle. The CDR3 region is CASSQNVGLQFF. The CDR3 nucleotides read TGTGCCAGCAGCCAGAATGTGGGCCTTCAGTTCTTC.

This sequence joins TRBV16 and TRBJ1-5; a weak D match, TRBD1 (6 bases). The CDR3 sequence is 12 residues long. V was shortened by 3 bases and J by 9 bases, with 9 bases between the two germline ends. Germline lookup yields CDR1 KGHSY and CDR2 FQNENV. CDR3 nucleotides: TGTGCCAGCAGCCAGGGGGCCTGGCCCCAGCATTTT. Protein product: CASSQGAWPQHF.

This chain uses TRBV9 with TRBJ1-1; D gene unclear. Trimming removed 0 bases at V and 2 bases at J, with 11 bases between. In germline, CDR1 is SGDLS, CDR2 YYNGEE. The CDR3 length is 15 residues. CDR3 loop: CASSVDAAENTEAFF. The CDR3 bases are TGTGCCAGCAGCGTAGATGCGGCCGAAAACACTGAAGCTTTCTTT. Full variable domain (missing parts from reference TRBV9 and TRBJ1-1): DSGVTQTPKHLITATGQRVTLRCSPRSGDLSVYWYQQSLDQGLQFLIQYYNGEERAKGNILERFSAQQFPDLHSELNLSSLELGDSALYFCASSVDAAENTEAFFGQGTRLTVV.

J is TRBJ1-1 and V is TRBV27; D not certain. V was shortened by 5 bases and J by 4 bases, with 11 bases between the two germline ends. CDR1 MNHEY and CDR2 SMNVEV come from the germline V gene (reference sequence). CDR3 length: 13 residues. Written as DNA, the CDR3 is TGTGCCAGCAGTGAGGTGAGCACCACTGAAGCTTTCTTT. It translates to CASSEVSTTEAFF.

The rearrangement uses TRBV15 and TRBJ2-7, with D unresolved. CDR3 length: 12 residues. Trimming cost V 0 bases and J 3 bases, with 3 bases left between them. Germline CDR1 is LNHNV and CDR2 is YYDKDF (reference sequence). CDR3 amino acids: CATSRDRYEQYF. As DNA, the CDR3 is TGTGCCACCAGCAGAGATCGCTACGAGCAGTACTTC.

A remark on this clone: A read error may account for a junction end that differs from germline. V and J are TRBV7-9 and TRBJ1-2, with 8 nucleotides matching TRBD1. Germline values: CDR1 SEHNR, CDR2 FQNEAQ (reference sequence). The CDR3 runs to 14 residues. The CDR3 region has the DNA TGTGCCAGCAGCCCGGGGAATGCAGGGGGCGCCTACCCCTTC. Its translation is CASSPGNAGGAYPF.